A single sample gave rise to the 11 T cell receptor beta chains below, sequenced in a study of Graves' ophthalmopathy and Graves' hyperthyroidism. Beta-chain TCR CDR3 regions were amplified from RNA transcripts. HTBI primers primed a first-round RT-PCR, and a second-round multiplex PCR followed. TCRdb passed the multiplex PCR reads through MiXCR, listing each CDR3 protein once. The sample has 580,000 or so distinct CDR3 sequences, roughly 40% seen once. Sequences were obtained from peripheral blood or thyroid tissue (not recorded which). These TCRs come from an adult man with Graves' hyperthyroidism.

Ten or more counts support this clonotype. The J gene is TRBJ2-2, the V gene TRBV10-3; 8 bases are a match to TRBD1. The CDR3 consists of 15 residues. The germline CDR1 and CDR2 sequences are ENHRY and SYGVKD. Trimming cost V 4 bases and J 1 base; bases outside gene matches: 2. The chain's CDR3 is CAISGTGKNTGELFF. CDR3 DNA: TGTGCCATCAGTGGGACAGGGAAGAACACCGGGGAGCTGTTTTTT.

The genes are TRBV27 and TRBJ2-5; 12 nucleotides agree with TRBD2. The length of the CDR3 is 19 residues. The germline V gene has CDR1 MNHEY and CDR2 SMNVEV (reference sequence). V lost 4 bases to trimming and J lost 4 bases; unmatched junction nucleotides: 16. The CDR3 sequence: CASSSSSGRARLIGETQYF. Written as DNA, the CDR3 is TGTGCCAGCAGTTCCTCTAGCGGGAGGGCCCGGTTGATTGGAGAGACCCAGTACTTC.

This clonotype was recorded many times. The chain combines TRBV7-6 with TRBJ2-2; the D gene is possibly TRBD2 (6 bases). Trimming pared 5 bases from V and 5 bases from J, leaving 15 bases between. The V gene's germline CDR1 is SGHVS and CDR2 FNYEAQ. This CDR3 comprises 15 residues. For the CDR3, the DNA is TGTGCCAGCAGCCTCGGAGGGAGTACGACCGGGGAGCTGTTTTTT. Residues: CASSLGGSTTGELFF.

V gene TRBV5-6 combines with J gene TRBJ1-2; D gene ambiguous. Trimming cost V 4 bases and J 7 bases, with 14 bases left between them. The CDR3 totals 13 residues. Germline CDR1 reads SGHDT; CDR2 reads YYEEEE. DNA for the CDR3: TGTGCCAGCAGCACCACTGGGAAGGGTGGCTACACCTTC. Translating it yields CASSTTGKGGYTF.

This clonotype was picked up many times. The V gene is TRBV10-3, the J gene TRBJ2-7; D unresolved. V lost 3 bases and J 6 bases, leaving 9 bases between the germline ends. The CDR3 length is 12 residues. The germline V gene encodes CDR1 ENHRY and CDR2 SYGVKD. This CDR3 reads CAISERAIEQYF. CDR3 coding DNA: TGTGCCATCAGTGAACGGGCGATCGAGCAGTACTTC.

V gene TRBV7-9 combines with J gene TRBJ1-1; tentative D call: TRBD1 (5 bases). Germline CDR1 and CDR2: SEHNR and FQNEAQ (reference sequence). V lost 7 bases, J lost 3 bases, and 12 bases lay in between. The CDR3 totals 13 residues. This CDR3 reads CASTDQGYTEAFF. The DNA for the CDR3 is TGTGCCAGCACCGATCAGGGATACACTGAAGCTTTCTTT. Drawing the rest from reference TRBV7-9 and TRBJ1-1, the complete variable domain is DTGVSQNPRHKITKRGQNVTFRCDPISEHNRLYWYRQTLGQGPEFLTYFQNEAQLEKSRLLSDRFSAERPKGSFSTLEIQRTEQGDSAMYLCASTDQGYTEAFFGQGTRLTVV.

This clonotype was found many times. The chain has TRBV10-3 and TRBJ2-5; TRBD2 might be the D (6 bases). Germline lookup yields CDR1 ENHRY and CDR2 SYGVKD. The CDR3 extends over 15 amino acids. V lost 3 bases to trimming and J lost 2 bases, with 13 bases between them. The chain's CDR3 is CAISDPGLPQETQYF. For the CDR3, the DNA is TGTGCCATCAGTGACCCGGGACTTCCTCAAGAGACCCAGTACTTC.

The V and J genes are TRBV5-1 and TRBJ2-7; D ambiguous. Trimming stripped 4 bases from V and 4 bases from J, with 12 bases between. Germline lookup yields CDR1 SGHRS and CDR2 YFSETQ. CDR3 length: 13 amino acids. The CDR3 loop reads CASSPDQLYEQYF. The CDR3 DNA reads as TGCGCCAGCAGCCCTGACCAGCTGTACGAGCAGTACTTC.

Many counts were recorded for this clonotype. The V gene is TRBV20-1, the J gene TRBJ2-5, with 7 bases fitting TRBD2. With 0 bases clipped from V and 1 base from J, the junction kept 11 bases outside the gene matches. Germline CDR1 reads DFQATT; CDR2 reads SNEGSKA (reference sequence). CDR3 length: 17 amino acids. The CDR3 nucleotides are TGCAGTGCTAGAGATCCAGAGGCTAGCGGAATCCAAGAGACCCAGTACTTC. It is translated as CSARDPEASGIQETQYF.

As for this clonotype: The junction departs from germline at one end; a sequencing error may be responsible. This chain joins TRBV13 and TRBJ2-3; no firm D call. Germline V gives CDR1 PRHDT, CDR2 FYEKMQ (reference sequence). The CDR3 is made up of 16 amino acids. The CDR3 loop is CAGSPRYAFNTDTQYF. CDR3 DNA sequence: TGTGCCGGCAGCCCTAGGTACGCCTTCAACACAGATACGCAGTATTTT.

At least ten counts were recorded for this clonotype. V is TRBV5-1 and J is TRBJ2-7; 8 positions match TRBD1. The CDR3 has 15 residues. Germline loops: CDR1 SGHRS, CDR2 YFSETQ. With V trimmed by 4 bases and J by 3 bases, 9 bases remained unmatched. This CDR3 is CASSLGQGSYYEQYF. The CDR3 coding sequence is TGCGCCAGCAGCCTAGGACAGGGTAGTTACTACGAGCAGTACTTC.